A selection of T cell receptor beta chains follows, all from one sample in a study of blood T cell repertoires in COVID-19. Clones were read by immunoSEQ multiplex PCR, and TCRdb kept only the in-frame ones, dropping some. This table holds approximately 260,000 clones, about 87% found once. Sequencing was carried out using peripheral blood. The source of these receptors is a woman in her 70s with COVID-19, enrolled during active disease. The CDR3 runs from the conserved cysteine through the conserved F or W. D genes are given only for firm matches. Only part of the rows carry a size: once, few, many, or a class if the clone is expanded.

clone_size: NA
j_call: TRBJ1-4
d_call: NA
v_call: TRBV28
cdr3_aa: CASSFADSEKLFF
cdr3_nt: TGTGCCAGCAGTTTCGCGGACAGCGAAAAACTGTTTTTT

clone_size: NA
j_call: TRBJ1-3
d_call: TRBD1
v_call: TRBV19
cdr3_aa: CASSINRGGNTIYF
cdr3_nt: TGTGCCAGTAGTATAAACAGGGGAGGAAACACCATATATTTT

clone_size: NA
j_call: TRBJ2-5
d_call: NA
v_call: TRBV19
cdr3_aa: CASSIVGSRETQYF
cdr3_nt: TGTGCCAGTAGTATAGTAGGGAGTAGAGAGACCCAGTACTTC

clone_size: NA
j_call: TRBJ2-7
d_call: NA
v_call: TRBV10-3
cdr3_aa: CAISEPRGTYEQYF
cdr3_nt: TGTGCCATCAGTGAGCCCAGGGGTACCTACGAGCAGTACTTC

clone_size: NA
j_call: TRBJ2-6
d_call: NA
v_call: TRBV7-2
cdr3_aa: CASSFVDTYSGANVLTF
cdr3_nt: TGTGCCAGCAGCTTCGTTGATACCTACTCTGGGGCCAACGTCCTGACTTTC

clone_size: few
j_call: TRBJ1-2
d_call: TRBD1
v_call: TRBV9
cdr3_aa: CASSVAPTGGGYGYTF
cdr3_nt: TGTGCCAGCAGCGTAGCTCCCACAGGGGGAGGGTATGGCTACACCTTC

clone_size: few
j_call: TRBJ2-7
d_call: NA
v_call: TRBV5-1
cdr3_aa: CASSLDFYEQYF
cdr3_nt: TGCGCCAGCAGCTTGGACTTCTACGAGCAGTACTTC

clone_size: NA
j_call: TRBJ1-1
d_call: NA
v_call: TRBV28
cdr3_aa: CASSLLDRRYTEAFF
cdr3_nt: TGTGCCAGCAGTTTATTAGACAGGCGCTACACTGAAGCTTTCTTT

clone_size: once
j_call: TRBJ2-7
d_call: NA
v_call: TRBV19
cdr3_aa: CASNGARSAGEQYF
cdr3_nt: TGTGCCAGTAATGGAGCCAGAAGCGCGGGCGAGCAGTACTTC

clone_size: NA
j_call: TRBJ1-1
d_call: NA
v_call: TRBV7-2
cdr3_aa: CASSSQGNTEAFF
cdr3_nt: TGTGCCAGCAGCTCTCAGGGGAACACTGAAGCTTTCTTT

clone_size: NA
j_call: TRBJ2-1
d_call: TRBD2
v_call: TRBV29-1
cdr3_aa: CSVGRGSYNEQFF
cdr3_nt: TGCAGCGTAGGGAGGGGCTCCTACAATGAGCAGTTCTTC